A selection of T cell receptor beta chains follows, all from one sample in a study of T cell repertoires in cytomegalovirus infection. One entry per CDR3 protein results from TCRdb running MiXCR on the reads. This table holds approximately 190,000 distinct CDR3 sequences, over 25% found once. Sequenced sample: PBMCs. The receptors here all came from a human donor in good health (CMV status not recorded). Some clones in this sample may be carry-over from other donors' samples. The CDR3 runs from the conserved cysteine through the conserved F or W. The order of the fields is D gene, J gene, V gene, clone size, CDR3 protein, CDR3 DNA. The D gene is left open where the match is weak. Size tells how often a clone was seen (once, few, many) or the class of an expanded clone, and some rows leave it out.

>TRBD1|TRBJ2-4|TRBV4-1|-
CASSQERTGANLAKNIQYF
TGCGCCAGCAGCCAAGAACGGACAGGCGCCAATCTAGCCAAAAACATTCAGTACTTC
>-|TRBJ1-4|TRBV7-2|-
CASSIAGSGATNEKLFF
TGTGCCAGCAGCATAGCGGGGTCGGGGGCAACTAATGAAAAACTGTTTTTT
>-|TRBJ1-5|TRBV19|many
CASSIRQGTQPQHF
TGTGCCAGTAGTATAAGGCAGGGAACTCAGCCCCAGCATTTT
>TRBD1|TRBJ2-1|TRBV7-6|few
CASSRDSSYNEQFF
TGTGCCAGCAGCCGGGACAGTAGTTACAATGAGCAGTTCTTC
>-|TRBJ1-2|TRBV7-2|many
CASSGGRPRLNYGYTF
TGTGCCAGCAGCGGGGGGAGACCGCGGCTTAACTATGGCTACACCTTC
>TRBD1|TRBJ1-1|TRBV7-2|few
CASSLRGGQVDEAFF
TGTGCCAGCAGCTTAAGGGGTGGACAGGTGGATGAAGCTTTCTTT
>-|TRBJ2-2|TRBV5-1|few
CASSLEPRQGLWYTGELFF
TGCGCCAGCAGCTTGGAACCGAGACAGGGACTTTGGTACACCGGGGAGCTGTTTTTT
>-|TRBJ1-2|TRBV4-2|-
CASSSPQGANYGYTF
TGTGCCAGCAGCTCCCCTCAGGGAGCTAACTATGGCTACACCTTC
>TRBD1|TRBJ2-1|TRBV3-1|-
CASSRGQGNNEQFF
TGTGCCAGCAGCCGAGGACAGGGGAACAATGAGCAGTTCTTC
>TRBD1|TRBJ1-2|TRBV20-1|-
CSAPSPRGGYGYTF
TGCAGTGCCCCTTCCCCCAGGGGGGGATATGGCTACACCTTC
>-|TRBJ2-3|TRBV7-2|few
CASSLLRRYPTDTQYF
TGTGCCAGCAGCTTACTCCGGCGATATCCCACAGATACGCAGTATTTT
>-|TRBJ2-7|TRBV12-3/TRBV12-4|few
CASSPASYEQYF
TGTGCCAGCAGCCCCGCCTCCTACGAGCAGTACTTC
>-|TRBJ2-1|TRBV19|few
CASSVGTLSSYNEQFF
TGTGCCAGTAGTGTCGGGACTCTTAGCTCCTACAATGAGCAGTTCTTC
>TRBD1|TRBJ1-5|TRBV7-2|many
CASSLPGGGNQPQHF
TGTGCCAGCAGCCTTCCAGGGGGCGGCAATCAGCCCCAGCATTTT
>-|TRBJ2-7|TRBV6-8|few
CASSYSSGRNEQYF
TGTGCCAGCAGTTACTCGTCTGGTCGGAACGAGCAGTACTTC
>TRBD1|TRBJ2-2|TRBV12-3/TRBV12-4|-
CASRPGQLNTGELFF
TGTGCCAGCCGGCCGGGACAGCTGAACACCGGGGAGCTGTTTTTT
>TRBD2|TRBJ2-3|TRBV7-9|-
CDSSLILAGGQPDTQYF
TGTGACAGCAGCTTAATACTAGCGGGGGGCCAGCCAGATACGCAGTATTTT
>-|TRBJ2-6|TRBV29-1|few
CSVEVGYGANVLTF
TGCAGCGTTGAAGTGGGGTACGGGGCCAACGTCCTGACTTTC
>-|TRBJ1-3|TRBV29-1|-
CSALQGNTIYF
TGCAGCGCACTACAGGGAAACACCATATATTTT
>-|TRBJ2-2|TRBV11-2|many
CASSLGDTITGELFF
TGTGCCAGCAGCTTAGGGGACACTATCACCGGGGAGCTGTTTTTT
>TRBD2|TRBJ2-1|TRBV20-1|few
CSAPRAGYGNEQFF
TGCAGTGCTCCGAGAGCGGGATATGGGAATGAGCAGTTCTTC
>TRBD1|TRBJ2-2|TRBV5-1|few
CASTGQGNTGELFF
TGCGCCAGCACCGGACAGGGGAACACCGGGGAGCTGTTTTTT
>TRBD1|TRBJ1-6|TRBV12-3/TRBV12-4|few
CASSSGTDNSPLHF
TGTGCCAGCAGCTCCGGGACAGATAATTCACCCCTCCACTTT
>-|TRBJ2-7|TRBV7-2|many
CASSPGYEQYF
TGTGCATCCTCCCCGGGGTACGAGCAGTACTTC
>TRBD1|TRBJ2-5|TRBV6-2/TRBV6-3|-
CASSWPRDRPQETQYF
TGTGCCAGCAGTTGGCCTCGGGACAGGCCTCAAGAGACCCAGTACTTC
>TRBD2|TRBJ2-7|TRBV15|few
CATSRETGGTYEQYF
TGTGCCACCAGCAGAGAAACGGGGGGAACCTACGAGCAGTACTTC
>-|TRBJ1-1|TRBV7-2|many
CASSSGLRNTEAFF
TGTGCCAGCAGCTCTGGACTGAGGAACACTGAAGCTTTCTTT
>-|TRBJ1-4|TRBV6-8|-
CASSYSIVALQTATNEKLFF
TGTGCCAGCAGTTACTCGATCGTAGCGTTGCAGACAGCAACTAATGAAAAACTGTTTTTT
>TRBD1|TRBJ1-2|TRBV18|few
CASSPPDRAAMDYGYTF
TGTGCCAGCTCACCACCGGACAGGGCGGCTATGGACTATGGCTACACCTTC
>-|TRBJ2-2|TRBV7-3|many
CASSPPAGTGELFF
TGTGCCAGCAGCCCCCCGGCAGGGACCGGGGAGCTGTTTTTT
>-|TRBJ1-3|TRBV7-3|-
CASSPGKGAGNTIYF
TGTGCCAGCAGCCCCGGGAAGGGAGCTGGAAACACCATATATTTT
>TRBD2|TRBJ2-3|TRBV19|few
CASSLAGVDTQYF
TGTGCCAGTAGTCTCGCGGGGGTCGATACGCAGTATTTT
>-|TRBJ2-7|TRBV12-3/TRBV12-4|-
CASSLDSFYEQYF
TGTGCCAGCAGTTTAGACTCCTTCTACGAGCAGTACTTC
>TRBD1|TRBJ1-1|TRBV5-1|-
CASSLQGASMNTEAFF
TGCGCCAGCAGCTTACAGGGGGCGTCGATGAACACTGAAGCTTTCTTT
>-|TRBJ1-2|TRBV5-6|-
CASSLRDGYTF
TGTGCCAGCAGCTTGCGGGATGGCTACACCTTC
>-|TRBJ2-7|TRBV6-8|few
CASSSNDGSSEQYF
TGTGCCAGCAGTTCAAACGACGGCTCCTCCGAGCAGTACTTC
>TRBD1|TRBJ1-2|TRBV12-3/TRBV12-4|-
CASRLQGADYGYTF
TGTGCCAGCAGACTCCAGGGGGCAGACTATGGCTACACCTTC